Listed below are T cell receptor beta chains from one sample, sequenced in a study of control samples from healthy donors and cancer patients. The method was immunoSEQ multiplex PCR; TCRdb's version includes in-frame clones alone and lacks a portion of them. The sample consists of approximately 2,300 clones, roughly 95% of them appearing once. Sequenced sample: PBMCs. All receptors come from a man between 65 and 79 years old with colorectal cancer. The CDR3 runs from the conserved cysteine through the conserved F or W. D genes are given only for firm matches. Clone size, where shown, is once, few, many, or a class for clones that have expanded.

clone_size	d_call	v_call	j_call	cdr3_nt	cdr3_aa
-	TRBD1	TRBV28	TRBJ1-6	TGTGCCAGCAGTTTATTGGTACAGGGGGCTTCACCCCTCCACTTT	CASSLLVQGASPLHF
-	TRBD2	TRBV3-1/TRBV3-2	TRBJ2-1	TGTGCCAGCAGCCACCGGGGGGGCCGGAATGAGCAGTTCTTC	CASSHRGGRNEQFF
-	TRBD2	TRBV29-1	TRBJ2-3	TGCAGCGTTCCCGGGACTAGCGGGAGGGCGAGGGCAGATACGCAGTATTTT	CSVPGTSGRARADTQYF
-	-	TRBV4-2	TRBJ2-3	TGTGCCAGCAGCCAAGGCACGGCAGACACAGATACGCAGTATTTT	CASSQGTADTDTQYF
-	TRBD1	TRBV30	TRBJ1-5	TGTGCCTGGAGCGGACAGGGGGCCGGGCAGCCCCAGCATTTT	CAWSGQGAGQPQHF
-	TRBD1	TRBV3-1/TRBV3-2	TRBJ1-1	TGTGCCAGCAGCACTACTGGGACAGGATTGAACACTGAAGCTTTCTTT	CASSTTGTGLNTEAFF
-	TRBD1	TRBV6-5	TRBJ1-6	TGTGCCAGCAGTCCCCCCGGGACAGGGAGATCACCCCTCCACTTT	CASSPPGTGRSPLHF
-	TRBD1	TRBV19	TRBJ1-5	TGTGCCAGTAGGGAGGGGGCCGAATATCAGCCCCAGCATTTT	CASREGAEYQPQHF
-	-	TRBV6-5	TRBJ2-3	TGTGCCAGTCCCCCGGGACAAAGGTGGACAGATACGCAGTATTTT	CASPPGQRWTDTQYF
-	-	TRBV24-1	TRBJ2-3	TGTGCCACCAGTGATTGGGGGGATGGAGATACGCAGTATTTT	CATSDWGDGDTQYF
-	TRBD1	TRBV12-3/TRBV12-4	TRBJ1-1	TGTGCCAGCAGACCTCACAGGGGTCAAGCTTTCTTT	CASRPHRGQAFF
-	TRBD2	TRBV2	TRBJ2-6	TGTGCCAGCATCGGGGGCGTCCGGGAGGGCCCCGGGGCCAACGTCCTGACTTTC	CASIGGVREGPGANVLTF
-	-	TRBV28	TRBJ2-7	TGTGCCAGCAGAGTCTGGGACTCTACCAGCTCCTACGAGCAGTACTTC	CASRVWDSTSSYEQYF
-	TRBD2	TRBV7-3	TRBJ2-3	TGTGCCAGCAGCTTAGGGACTAGCGGGGGCACAGATACGCAGTATTTT	CASSLGTSGGTDTQYF
-	-	TRBV30	TRBJ1-2	TGTGCCTGGAGTGGACAGGTTACTAACTATGGCTACACCTTC	CAWSGQVTNYGYTF
-	TRBD1	TRBV5-4	TRBJ2-2	TGTGCCAGCAGCCGGACAGGGGGCGCGGTCACCGGGGAGCTGTTTTTT	CASSRTGGAVTGELFF
-	TRBD1	TRBV5-6	TRBJ1-2	TGTGCCAGCAGCTTCGGGACAGGGATTCAGTATGGCTACACCTTC	CASSFGTGIQYGYTF
once	TRBD1	TRBV6-5	TRBJ1-1	TGTGCCAGCAGCGCCGAGGGGGCGGCGTGGACTGAAGCTTTCTTT	CASSAEGAAWTEAFF
-	-	TRBV29-1	TRBJ1-2	TGCAGCGTTGTAGGCGAAGGTATTTATGGCTACACCTTC	CSVVGEGIYGYTF
once	TRBD2	TRBV4-1	TRBJ2-5	TGCGCCAGCAGCCAAGAGCGGGCGGGGGGTCAAGAGACCCAGTACTTC	CASSQERAGGQETQYF
-	-	TRBV19	TRBJ2-2	TGTGCCAGTAGTTCTATCTCGGACACACCGGGGACCGGGGAGCTGTTTTTT	CASSSISDTPGTGELFF
once	-	TRBV11-2	TRBJ1-1	TGTGCCAGCAGCCCACTAGGGATTGTGGGGTTGAACACTGAAGCTTTCTTT	CASSPLGIVGLNTEAFF
-	-	TRBV5-6	TRBJ1-1	TGTGCCAGCAGCTTGGGGTGGGAAGCTTTCTTT	CASSLGWEAFF
-	-	TRBV5-6	TRBJ2-3	TGTGCCAGCACCCTAAAAGGAAGTATTACGCAGTATTTT	CASTLKGSITQYF
-	-	TRBV4-2	TRBJ2-7	TGTGCCAGCAGGGGGGCAGGGGAGCAGTACTTC	CASRGAGEQYF
-	-	TRBV7-9	TRBJ1-2	TGTGCCAGCAGCAAACCGGGGGATAACTATGGCTACACCTTC	CASSKPGDNYGYTF
-	-	TRBV10-1	TRBJ1-1	TGCGCCAGCAGGATGAACACTGAAGCTTTCTTT	CASRMNTEAFF
once	-	TRBV18	TRBJ2-5	TGTGCCAGCTCACCACCGGGGGAGGAGACCCAGTACTTC	CASSPPGEETQYF
-	TRBD1	TRBV28	TRBJ1-5	TGTGCCAGCCGACAGGGTGGGAAACAGCCCCAGCATTTT	CASRQGGKQPQHF
-	-	TRBV11-1	TRBJ2-3	TGTGCCAGCAGCTACGAATTACCTACGCAGTATTTT	CASSYELPTQYF
-	TRBD2	TRBV13	TRBJ2-2	TGTGCCAGCAGCTCCTCAGCGGGGGGGAACACCGGGGAGCTGTTTTTT	CASSSSAGGNTGELFF
-	TRBD1	TRBV2	TRBJ2-4	TGTGCCAGCAGTCGTTTTCAGGGGGCGAAAAACATTCAGTACTTC	CASSRFQGAKNIQYF
-	-	TRBV5-5	TRBJ2-1	TGTGCCAGCAGCTTGGTGGCTAGTCGGGTCGATGAGCAGTTCTTC	CASSLVASRVDEQFF
-	-	TRBV30	TRBJ1-3	TGTGCCTGGAGTGTGAATGGAAACACCATATATTTT	CAWSVNGNTIYF
-	-	TRBV29-1	TRBJ2-6	TGCAGCGTTGTCAAGTCTACTGGGGCCAACGTCCTGACTTTC	CSVVKSTGANVLTF
-	TRBD2	TRBV7-9	TRBJ2-3	TGTGCCAGCAGCTTGTATGGTAGCGGGGGCACAGATACGCAGTATTTT	CASSLYGSGGTDTQYF
once	-	TRBV7-8	TRBJ1-1	TGTGCCAGCAGCTTACGTCACAACATGAACACTGAAGCTTTCTTT	CASSLRHNMNTEAFF
-	-	TRBV5-4	TRBJ2-1	TGTGCCAGCAGCTGGGACACCTACTCCTACAATGAGCAGTTCTTC	CASSWDTYSYNEQFF
-	TRBD2	TRBV9	TRBJ2-3	TGTGCCAGCAGCGTAGGCGGCGGGAGTTGGGCAGATACGCAGTATTTT	CASSVGGGSWADTQYF
-	-	TRBV5-6	TRBJ1-1	TGTGCCAGCAGTTTGGGGTCGGGCACTGAAGCTTTCTTT	CASSLGSGTEAFF
once	-	TRBV27	TRBJ1-2	TGTGCCAGCAGTTGGGCAGGGAAGGGGAACTATGGCTACACCTTC	CASSWAGKGNYGYTF
-	TRBD1	TRBV6-2/TRBV6-3	TRBJ1-5	TGTGCCAGCAGTTCCCGGACAGGGAGAAATCAGCCCCAGCATTTT	CASSSRTGRNQPQHF
-	TRBD1	TRBV2	TRBJ1-2	TGTGCCAGCAGGTCCAGGGGGCCAGGCTACACCTTC	CASRSRGPGYTF